The following is a T cell receptor (beta chain) sequence with its context. Looked up from germline, CDR1 is KGHSH and CDR2 is LQKENI. The CDR3 runs to 16 residues. V shed 3 bases, J shed 1 base, and the junction held 4 bases outside the gene matches. This entry comes from a study of blood T cell repertoires in COVID-19. Recruitment covered roughly 24 US areas and drew participants whose ages spanned about 18 to 89 years. Each participant's cohort was designated according to participant-reported clinical history. Using immunoSEQ multiplex PCR, the repertoire was profiled, and TCRdb retains in-frame clones only, with some absent. The sample lists approximately 440,000 clones; around 87% were seen once.

The specimen sequenced was PBMCs or T cells enriched from blood (not recorded which). J is TRBJ2-2 and V is TRBV18; TRBD1 matches at 8 bases. The receptor was isolated from a woman aged 18-35 years who had recovered from COVID-19. CDR3 sequence: CASSPTGDRNTGELFF. Here the CDR3 DNA reads TGTGCCAGCTCACCGACAGGGGACCGGAACACCGGGGAGCTGTTTTTT.